Below, 8 T cell receptor beta chains from the same sample are listed, as sequenced in a study of PD-L1 blockade in urothelial cancer. The data were produced by immunoSEQ multiplex PCR, yet TCRdb's version contains in-frame clones alone and is incomplete. Here the sample spans tens of thousands of clones, approximately 87% being singletons. The time point denotes: pretreatment peripheral blood. Sequenced here: PBMCs, sampled around atezolizumab (anti-PD-L1) treatment. The receptors originated from a man between 65 and 85 years old with urothelial cancer.

The V and J genes are TRBV18 and TRBJ2-3; TRBD2 agrees at 9 bases. The CDR3 totals 15 residues. V lost 6 bases to trimming and J lost 5 bases; unmatched junction nucleotides: 9. Germline CDR1 KGHSH, CDR2 LQKENI. The CDR3 region has the DNA TGTGCCAGCTCCGTGCGGGAGGGCCGAGGAGATACGCAGTATTTT. Translation: CASSVREGRGDTQYF.

The chain employs TRBV9 and TRBJ2-7; 8 nucleotides align to TRBD2. This CDR3 is 14 amino acids long. CDR1 is SGDLS, CDR2 YYNGEE, per germline. J was trimmed by 0 bases and V by 4 bases; bases with no gene match: 3. In DNA, the CDR3 is TGTGCCAGCAGCTTCAGCGGGAGCTCCTACGAGCAGTACTTC. It translates to CASSFSGSSYEQYF. Based on the CDR3 plus reference TRBV9 and TRBJ2-7, the full variable domain is DSGVTQTPKHLITATGQRVTLRCSPRSGDLSVYWYQQSLDQGLQFLIQYYNGEERAKGNILERFSAQQFPDLHSELNLSSLELGDSALYFCASSFSGSSYEQYFGPGTRLTVT.

The CDR3 sequence: CASSPPNGMMGYGYTF. For the CDR3, the DNA is TGTGCCAGCTCACCACCAAACGGGATGATGGGCTATGGCTACACCTTC. V usage is TRBV18 and J usage is TRBJ1-2; D unclear. This CDR3 is built from 16 residues. Germline V gives CDR1 KGHSH, CDR2 LQKENI. Trimming removed 0 bases at V and 4 bases at J, with 15 bases between.

The rearrangement links TRBV18 to TRBJ2-7, with 16 bases aligning to TRBD2. J gave up 5 bases and V 5 bases, and 9 bases lay outside the gene matches. The V gene's germline CDR1 is KGHSH and CDR2 LQKENI. The CDR3 sequence is 17 residues long. This CDR3 is CASSEGLAGGPTDEQYF. CDR3 coding DNA: TGTGCCAGCTCAGAGGGACTAGCGGGAGGGCCGACGGACGAGCAGTACTTC.

The genes are TRBV7-9 and TRBJ2-7, with D tentatively TRBD1 (6 bases). The CDR3 length is 15 residues. V dropped 6 bases and J dropped 5 bases, with 20 bases sitting between them. Germline loops: CDR1 SEHNR, CDR2 FQNEAQ (reference sequence). The CDR3 region has the DNA TGTGCCAGCAGTTCTTCCCTTACAGGGATCGACGAGCAGTACTTC. Translating it yields CASSSSLTGIDEQYF.

This clone is a singleton in its sample. The chain recombines TRBV6-1 with TRBJ2-6; a possible D gene is TRBD2 (6 bases). In germline, CDR1 is MNHNS, CDR2 SASEGT. The CDR3 has 17 residues. V lost 4 bases to trimming and J lost 0 bases, with 13 bases between them. CDR3 sequence (DNA): TGTGCCAGCAGTGGGGTCTGGCGGGACTCTGGGGCCAACGTCCTGACTTTC. Translated, it gives CASSGVWRDSGANVLTF.

The sample holds a few counts of this clone. This chain uses TRBV9 with TRBJ2-1, with 8 bases fitting TRBD2. The germline V gene has CDR1 SGDLS and CDR2 YYNGEE. The CDR3 loop spans 15 amino acids. V shed 3 bases, J shed 8 bases, and the junction held 10 bases outside the gene matches. The CDR3 DNA sequence: TGTGCCAGCAGCGGGGGGGAACTAGCGGTCTATGAGCAGTTCTTC. Its translation is CASSGGELAVYEQFF.

V and J are TRBV19 and TRBJ2-3; 9 bases agree with TRBD1. Unmatched junction bases numbered 5, after V lost 4 bases and J lost 3 bases. CDR1 is LNHDA and CDR2 is SQIVND in the germline V gene (reference sequence). The CDR3 contains 15 residues. CDR3 in amino acids: CASSTGQGRTDTQYF. In DNA, the CDR3 is TGTGCCAGTAGTACTGGACAGGGGAGGACAGATACGCAGTATTTT.